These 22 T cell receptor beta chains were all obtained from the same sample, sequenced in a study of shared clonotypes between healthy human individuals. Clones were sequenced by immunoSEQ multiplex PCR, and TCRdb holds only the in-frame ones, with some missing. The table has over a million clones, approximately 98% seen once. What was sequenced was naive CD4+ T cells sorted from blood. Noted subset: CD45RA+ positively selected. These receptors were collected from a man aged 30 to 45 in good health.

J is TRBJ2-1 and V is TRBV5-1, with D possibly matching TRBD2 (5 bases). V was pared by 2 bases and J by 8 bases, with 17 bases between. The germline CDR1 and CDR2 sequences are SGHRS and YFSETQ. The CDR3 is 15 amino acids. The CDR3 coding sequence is TGCGCCAGCAGCTTTCGGGGTTTCGGTGGGGATGAGCAGTTCTTC. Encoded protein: CASSFRGFGGDEQFF.

The CDR3 nucleotides are TGTGCCAGCTCCGGGACAGGGACCTACGAGCAGTACTTC. Translated: CASSGTGTYEQYF. The chain joins TRBV7-6 to TRBJ2-7, with 9 bases identical to TRBD1. The germline CDR1 and CDR2 sequences are SGHVS and FNYEAQ. V shed 8 bases and J 2 bases; nucleotides not matched to a gene: 4. CDR3 length: 13 amino acids. Looking up the rest from reference TRBV7-6 and TRBJ2-7 gives the full variable domain: GAGVSQSPRYKVTKRGQDVALRCDPISGHVSLYWYRQALGQGPEFLTYFNYEAQQDKSGLPNDRFSAERPEGSISTLTIQRTEQRDSAMYRCASSGTGTYEQYFGPGTRLTVT.

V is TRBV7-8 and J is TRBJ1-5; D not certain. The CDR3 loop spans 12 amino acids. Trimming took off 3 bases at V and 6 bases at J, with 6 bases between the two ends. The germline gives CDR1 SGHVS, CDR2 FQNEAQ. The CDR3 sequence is CASSLTIQPQHF. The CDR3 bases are TGTGCCAGCAGCTTGACTATTCAGCCCCAGCATTTT.

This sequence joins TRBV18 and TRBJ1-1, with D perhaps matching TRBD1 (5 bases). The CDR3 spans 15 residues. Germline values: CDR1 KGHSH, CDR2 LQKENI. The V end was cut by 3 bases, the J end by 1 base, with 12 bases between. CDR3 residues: CASSPWDGPNTEAFF. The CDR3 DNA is TGTGCCAGCTCACCTTGGGACGGACCGAACACTGAAGCTTTCTTT.

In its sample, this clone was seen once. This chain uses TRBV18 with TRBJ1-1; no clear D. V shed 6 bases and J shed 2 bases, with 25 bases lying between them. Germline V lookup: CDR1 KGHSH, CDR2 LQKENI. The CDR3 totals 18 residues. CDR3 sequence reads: CASSLTEAAGTTNTEAFF. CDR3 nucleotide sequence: TGTGCCAGCTCCTTAACGGAGGCAGCGGGAACCACAAACACTGAAGCTTTCTTT.

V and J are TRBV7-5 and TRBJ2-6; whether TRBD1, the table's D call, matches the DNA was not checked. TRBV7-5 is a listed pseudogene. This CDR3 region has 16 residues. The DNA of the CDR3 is TGTGCCAGAAGATTACATAGACAAAGTCGGGCCAACGTCCTGACTTTC. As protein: CARRLHRQSRANVLTF.

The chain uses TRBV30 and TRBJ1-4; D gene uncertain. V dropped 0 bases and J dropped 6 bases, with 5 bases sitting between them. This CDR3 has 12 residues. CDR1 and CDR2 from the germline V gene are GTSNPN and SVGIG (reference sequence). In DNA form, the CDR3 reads TGTGCCTGGAGTGTGGGCCATGAAAAACTGTTTTTT. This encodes CAWSVGHEKLFF.

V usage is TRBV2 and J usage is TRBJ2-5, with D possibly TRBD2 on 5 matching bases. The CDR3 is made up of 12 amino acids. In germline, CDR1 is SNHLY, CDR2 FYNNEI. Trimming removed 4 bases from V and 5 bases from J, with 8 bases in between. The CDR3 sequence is CASSAWRETQYF. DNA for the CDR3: TGTGCCAGCAGTGCCTGGAGGGAGACCCAGTACTTC.

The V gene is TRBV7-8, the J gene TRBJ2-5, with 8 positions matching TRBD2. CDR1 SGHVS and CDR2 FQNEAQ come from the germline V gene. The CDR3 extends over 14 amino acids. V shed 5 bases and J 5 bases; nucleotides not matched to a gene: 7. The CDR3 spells CASSPGTSRETQYF. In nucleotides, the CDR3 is TGTGCCAGCAGCCCAGGGACTAGTCGGGAGACCCAGTACTTC.

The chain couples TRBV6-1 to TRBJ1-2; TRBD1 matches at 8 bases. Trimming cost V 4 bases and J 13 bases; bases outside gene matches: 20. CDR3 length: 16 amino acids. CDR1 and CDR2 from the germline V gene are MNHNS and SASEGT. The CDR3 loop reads CASSAHGSRGRGEGTF. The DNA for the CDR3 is TGTGCCAGCAGTGCCCACGGTTCCAGGGGGCGTGGTGAGGGCACCTTC.

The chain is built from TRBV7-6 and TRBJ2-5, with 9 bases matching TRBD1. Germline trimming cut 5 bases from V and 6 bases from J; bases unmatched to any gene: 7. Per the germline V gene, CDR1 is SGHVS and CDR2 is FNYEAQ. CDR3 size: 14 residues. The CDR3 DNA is TGTGCCAGCAGCCACCACGGACAGGGGAAGACCCAGTACTTC. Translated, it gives CASSHHGQGKTQYF.

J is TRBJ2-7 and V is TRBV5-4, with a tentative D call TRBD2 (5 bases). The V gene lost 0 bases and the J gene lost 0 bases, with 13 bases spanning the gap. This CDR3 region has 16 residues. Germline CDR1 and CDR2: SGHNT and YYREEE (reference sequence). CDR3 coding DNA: TGTGCCAGCAGCTTGGCGGGGTCGGTGGGCTCCTACGAGCAGTACTTC. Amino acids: CASSLAGSVGSYEQYF.

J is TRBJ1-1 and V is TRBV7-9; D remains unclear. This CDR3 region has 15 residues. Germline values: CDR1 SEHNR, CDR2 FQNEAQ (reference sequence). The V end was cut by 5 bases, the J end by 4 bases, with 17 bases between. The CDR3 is CASSPQRRWATEAFF. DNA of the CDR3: TGTGCCAGCAGCCCTCAGAGGAGGTGGGCCACTGAAGCTTTCTTT.

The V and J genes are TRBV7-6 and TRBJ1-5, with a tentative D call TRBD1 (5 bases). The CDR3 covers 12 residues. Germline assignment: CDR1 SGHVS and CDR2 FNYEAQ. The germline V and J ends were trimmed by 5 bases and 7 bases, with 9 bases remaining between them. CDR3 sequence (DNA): TGTGCCAGCAGCCCCCCAGGGCAGCCCCAGCATTTT. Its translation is CASSPPGQPQHF.

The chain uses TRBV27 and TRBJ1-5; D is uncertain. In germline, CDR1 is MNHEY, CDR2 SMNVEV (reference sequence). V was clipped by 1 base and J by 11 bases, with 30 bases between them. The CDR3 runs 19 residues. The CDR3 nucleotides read TGTGCCAGCAGTTTATTTAGCAAGGATGTCGGTACAGAACTATCAGCCCAGCATTTT. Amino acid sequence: CASSLFSKDVGTELSAQHF.

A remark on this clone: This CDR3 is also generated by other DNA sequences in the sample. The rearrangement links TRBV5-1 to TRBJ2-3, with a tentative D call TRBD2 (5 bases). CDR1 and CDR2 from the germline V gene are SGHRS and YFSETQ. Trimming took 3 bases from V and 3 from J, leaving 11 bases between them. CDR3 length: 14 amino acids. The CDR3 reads CASSSGTSTDTQYF. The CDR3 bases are TGCGCCAGCAGCTCCGGAACTAGTACAGATACGCAGTATTTT.

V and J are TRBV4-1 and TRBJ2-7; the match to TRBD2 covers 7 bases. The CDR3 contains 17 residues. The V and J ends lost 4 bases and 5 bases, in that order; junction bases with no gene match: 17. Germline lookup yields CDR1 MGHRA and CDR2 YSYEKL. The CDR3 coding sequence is TGCGCCAGCAGCCCGGCTGTAGGGCGGGGGACCTCGGACGAGCAGTACTTC. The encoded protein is CASSPAVGRGTSDEQYF.

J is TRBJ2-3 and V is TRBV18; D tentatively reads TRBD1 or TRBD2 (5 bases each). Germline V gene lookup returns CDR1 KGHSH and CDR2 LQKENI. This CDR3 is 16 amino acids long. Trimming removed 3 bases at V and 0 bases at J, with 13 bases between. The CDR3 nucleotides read TGTGCCAGCTCACCCCAGTTGGGGACCAGCACAGATACGCAGTATTTT. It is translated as CASSPQLGTSTDTQYF.

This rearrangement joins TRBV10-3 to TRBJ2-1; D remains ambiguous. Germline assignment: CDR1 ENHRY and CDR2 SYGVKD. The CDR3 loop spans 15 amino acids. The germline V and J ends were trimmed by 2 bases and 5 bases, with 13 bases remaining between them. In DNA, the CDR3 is TGTGCCATCAGTGAGAGGGCCGGGCTCAACAATGAGCAGTTCTTC. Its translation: CAISERAGLNNEQFF.

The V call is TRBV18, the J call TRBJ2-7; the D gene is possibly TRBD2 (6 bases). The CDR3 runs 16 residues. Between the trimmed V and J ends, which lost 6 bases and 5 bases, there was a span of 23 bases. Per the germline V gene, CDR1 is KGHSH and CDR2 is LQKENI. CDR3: CASSPPGTLILDEQYF. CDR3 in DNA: TGTGCCAGCTCCCCCCCCGGGACTCTCATACTGGACGAGCAGTACTTC. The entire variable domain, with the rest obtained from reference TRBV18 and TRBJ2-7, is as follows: NAGVMQNPRHLVRRRGQEARLRCSPMKGHSHVYWYRQLPEEGLKFMVYLQKENIIDESGMPKERFSAEFPKEGPSILRIQQVVRGDSAAYFCASSPPGTLILDEQYFGPGTRLTVT.

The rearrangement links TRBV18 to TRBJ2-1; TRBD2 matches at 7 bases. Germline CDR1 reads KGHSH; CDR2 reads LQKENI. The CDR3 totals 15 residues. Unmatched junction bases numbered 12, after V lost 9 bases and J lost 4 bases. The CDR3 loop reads CASSPQGLLYNEQFF. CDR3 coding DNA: TGTGCCAGTTCTCCGCAGGGACTACTTTACAATGAGCAGTTCTTC.

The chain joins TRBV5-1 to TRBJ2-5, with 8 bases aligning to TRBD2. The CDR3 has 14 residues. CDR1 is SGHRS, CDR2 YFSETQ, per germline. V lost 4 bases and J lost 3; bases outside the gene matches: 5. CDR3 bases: TGCGCCAGCAGCCTGGGACTAGAAGAAGAGACCCAGTACTTC. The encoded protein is CASSLGLEEETQYF.